The present T cell receptor beta chain was sequenced within a study of CD8+CD57+ T cells in acquired aplastic anemia. The wider study: Isolated CD4+ and CD8+ cells, once sorted, yielded DNA averaging about 3.1 ug. Overall study findings and caveats: No significant difference in CD8+ Simpson's diversity was found between patients and controls. Between patients and controls, around 31 CD8+ CDR3 sequences were found in common.

Genomic DNA served as template for TCR beta VDJ and CDR3 profiling. TCRdb reprocessed the reads via MiXCR and lists one record per CDR3 protein. Of some 200,000 distinct CDR3 sequences listed, 48% are singletons. Only a few counts were recorded for this clonotype. Antigen unknown. Patients picked for sequencing had shown CD8+CD57+ cell expansion detected by flow cytometry. A severe acquired aplastic anemia diagnosis applied to all patients. Trimming shortened V by 1 base and J by 7 bases, and 5 bases separated the two germline ends. In germline, CDR1 is LNHNV, CDR2 YYDKDF (reference sequence). The CDR3 is made up of 12 amino acids.

This chain links TRBV15 with TRBJ1-3; D gene uncertain. The source material was sorted CD4+, CD8+, or CD8+CD57+ T cells (not recorded which) from PBMCs. The clonotype was recovered from a human donor with aplastic anemia. CDR3: CATSRARNTIYF. Here the CDR3 DNA reads TGTGCCACCAGCAGAGCGAGGAACACCATATATTTT. Combining the CDR3 with reference TRBV15 and TRBJ1-3 gives the whole variable domain DAMVIQNPRYQVTQFGKPVTLSCSQTLNHNVMYWYQQKSSQAPKLLFHYYDKDFNNEADTPDNFQSRRPNTSFCFLDIRSPGLGDTAMYLCATSRARNTIYFGEGSWLTVV.